This record concerns one TCR beta chain sequence. The target of this receptor is not known. This record belongs to a study of T cells expressing NK-cell markers (dated by TCRdb to the early 2020s). Regarding the research as a whole: In sorted CD3+CD56+NKG2C+, CD3+CD56+NKG2C- and CD3+CD56-NKG2C+ T-cell subsets from 7 or 8 donors, TCR beta-chain repertoires were profiled. Among the eight sequenced donors, seven were HCMV-seropositive and one was HCMV-seronegative. Randomly selected healthy volunteers, three men and five women, were used as the eight sequenced donors. Illumina HiSeq 2000/2500, MiSeq or NextSeq was used to sequence libraries as 2 x 150 bp reads. The study at large found these results: In roughly 6 donors, the dominant CD3+CD56+NKG2C+ clonotypes were found to rank among the top 10 CD8+ clonotypes and to make up 1.0-7.0% of CD8+ T cells. Those dominant clonotypes were again the most abundant among CD3+CD56-NKG2C+ cells in a handful of donors, at roughly 25-60.1%. Whether the expanded NKG2C-expressing T cell clones were specific for HCMV antigens was left unclear.

A commercial ELISA kit detecting HCMV-specific IgG in serum was used to determine HCMV serostatus. Peripheral blood mononuclear cells were isolated from blood by Ficoll density gradient centrifugation. TCRdb names Illumina HiSeq 2000 as the instrument used. The TCR beta cDNA libraries were made using 5'RACE template switching, a step that added both a universal primer site and unique molecular identifiers. cDNA synthesis was primed from the TCR beta constant segment, followed by two successive PCR amplification steps. Per the source publication's procedure: MIGEC was used to demultiplex reads and group the reads by UMI, and MiTCR was used to assemble and quantify clonotypes. To exclude erroneous sequences, only TCR cDNA sequences supported by at least two reads were retained. The tcR package was used for downstream repertoire analysis, and clonotypes were matched between fractions using CDR3 nucleotide sequence together with V segment. VDJmatch was used to annotate antigen specificity against VDJdb, with one amino acid substitution in CDR3 allowed. TCRdb reprocessed the reads; each CDR3 protein sequence makes one entry, and DNA is unavailable. The V and J calls and clone size are TCRdb's, not the authors'. This sample's table carries about 160,000 distinct CDR3 sequences. The ten biggest clones cover roughly 21% of the sample.

Looking up the germline V gene yields CDR1 SNHLY and CDR2 FYNNEI. Including cysteine and phenylalanine, the CDR3 has 14 amino acids. No nucleotide data were recorded. Specimen: blood T cells: a sorted CD56 or NKG2C T cell subset, CD4+ or CD8+ T cells, or bulk PBMC T cells (not recorded which). The receptor comes from a man aged 18 to 69 in good health. The sequence is built from TRBV2 and TRBJ2-4; lacking DNA, the TRBD2 call made by TCRdb goes unchecked. CDR3 region: CASSDRGRMDIQYF.